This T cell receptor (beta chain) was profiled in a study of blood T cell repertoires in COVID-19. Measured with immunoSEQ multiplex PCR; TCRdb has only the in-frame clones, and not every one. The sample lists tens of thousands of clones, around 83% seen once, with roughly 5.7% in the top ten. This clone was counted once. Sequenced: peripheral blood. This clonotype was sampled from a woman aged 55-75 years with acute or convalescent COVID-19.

The CDR3 DNA reads as TGCGCCAGCAGTGTACCAGGGATGAACACTGAAGCTTTCTTT. It codes for CASSVPGMNTEAFF. The chain links TRBV10-2 to TRBJ1-1, with D possibly TRBD1 on 5 matching bases. The germline V and J ends were trimmed by 4 bases and 0 bases, with 9 bases remaining between them. The CDR3 has 14 amino acids. The germline gives CDR1 WSHSY, CDR2 SAAADI.